These 4 T cell receptor beta chains came from one sample sequenced in a study of blood T cells in healthy people across ages. Through a sample-barcoded 5' primer and a J-beta primer mix, a second PCR was run for roughly 6 to 11 cycles. TCRdb called the 5' RACE reads again in MiXCR, with one record for every CDR3 protein. The data show fewer than 1.5 million distinct CDR3 sequences, with around two fifths seen just once and 7.9% held by the top ten. Source material: blood. The receptors here all came from a woman younger than 35 in good health.

V is TRBV30 and J is TRBJ1-2; D not resolved. Germline lookup yields CDR1 GTSNPN and CDR2 SVGIG (reference sequence). The CDR3 is 13 residues long. The V end lost 2 bases, the J end lost 4 bases, and 11 bases lay between the germline ends. CDR3 nucleotides: TGTGCCTGGAGTTTTTTCCCGTCCTATGGCTACACCTTC. Translation: CAWSFFPSYGYTF. The whole variable domain, remainder taken from reference TRBV30 and TRBJ1-2, is SQTIHQWPATLVQPVGSPLSLECTVEGTSNPNLYWYRQAAGRGLQLLFYSVGIGQISSEVPQNLSASRPQDRQFILSSKKLLLSDSGFYLCAWSFFPSYGYTFGSGTRLTVV.

The chain joins TRBV6-4 to TRBJ2-3; perhaps TRBD2 as D (6 bases). The CDR3 runs to 15 residues. The V end was cut by 5 bases, the J end by 6 bases, with 18 bases between. Per germline, CDR1 MRHNA and CDR2 SNTAGT. In DNA form, the CDR3 reads TGTGCCAGCAGTTCTCGGGCTAGCGTGATGGATACGCAGTATTTT. Amino acid sequence: CASSSRASVMDTQYF.

J is TRBJ2-3 and V is TRBV5-1; D is perhaps TRBD1 (6 bases). CDR1 and CDR2 from the germline V gene are SGHRS and YFSETQ. V was shortened by 4 bases and J by 2 bases, with 20 bases between the two germline ends. This CDR3 comprises 17 residues. CDR3 protein: CASSPIAQGTSTDTQYF. CDR3 coding DNA: TGCGCCAGCAGCCCCATCGCTCAGGGGACGTCCACAGATACGCAGTATTTT.

This rearrangement joins TRBV30 to TRBJ1-5; 7 bases map to TRBD1. After removal of 2 bases from V and 0 bases from J, the junction contained 10 bases not matched to a gene. The CDR3 totals 17 residues. Germline values: CDR1 GTSNPN, CDR2 SVGIG (reference sequence). CDR3: CAWSPETGKFSNQPQHF. CDR3 coding DNA: TGTGCCTGGAGTCCCGAGACAGGGAAATTTAGCAATCAGCCCCAGCATTTT.